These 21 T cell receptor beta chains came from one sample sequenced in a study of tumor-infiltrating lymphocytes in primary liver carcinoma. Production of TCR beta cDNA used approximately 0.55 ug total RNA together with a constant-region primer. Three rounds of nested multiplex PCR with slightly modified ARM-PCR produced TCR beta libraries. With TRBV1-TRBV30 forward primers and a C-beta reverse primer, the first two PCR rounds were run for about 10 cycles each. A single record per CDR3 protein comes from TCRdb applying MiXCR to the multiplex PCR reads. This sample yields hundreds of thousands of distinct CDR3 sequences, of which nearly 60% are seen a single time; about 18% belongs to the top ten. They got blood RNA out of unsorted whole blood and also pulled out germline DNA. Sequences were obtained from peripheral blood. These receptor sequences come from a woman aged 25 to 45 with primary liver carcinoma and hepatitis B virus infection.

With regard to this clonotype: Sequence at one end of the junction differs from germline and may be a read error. The CDR3 loop reads CASVCGTGYNEQSF. As DNA, the CDR3 is TGTGCCAGCGTCTGCGGGACAGGGTACAATGAGCAGTCCTTC. The chain joins TRBV6-5 to TRBJ2-1, with 9 bases lining up with TRBD1. This CDR3 is 14 amino acids long. Germline V gene lookup returns CDR1 MNHEY and CDR2 SVGAGI.

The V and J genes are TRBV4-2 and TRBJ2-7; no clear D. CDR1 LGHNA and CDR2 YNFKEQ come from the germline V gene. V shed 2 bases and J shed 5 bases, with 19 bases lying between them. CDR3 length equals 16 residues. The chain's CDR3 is CASSQRPLGRLDEQYF. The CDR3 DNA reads TGTGCCAGCAGCCAAAGACCCCTGGGCAGACTGGACGAGCAGTACTTC.

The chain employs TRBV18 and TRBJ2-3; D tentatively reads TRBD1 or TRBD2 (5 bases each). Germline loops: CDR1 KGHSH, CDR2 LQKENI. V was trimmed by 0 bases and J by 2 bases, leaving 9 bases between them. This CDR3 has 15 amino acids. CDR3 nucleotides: TGTGCCAGCTCACCACCCGCAGGGACCACAGATACGCAGTATTTT. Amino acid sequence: CASSPPAGTTDTQYF.

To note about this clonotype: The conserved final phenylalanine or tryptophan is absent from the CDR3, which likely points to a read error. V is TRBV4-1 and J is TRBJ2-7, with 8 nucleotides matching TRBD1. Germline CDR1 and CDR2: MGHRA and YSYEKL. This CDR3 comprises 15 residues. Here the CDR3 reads CASNQVGTGVYEQYI. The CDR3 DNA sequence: TGCGCCAGCAACCAAGTCGGGACAGGAGTCTACGAGCAGTACATC.

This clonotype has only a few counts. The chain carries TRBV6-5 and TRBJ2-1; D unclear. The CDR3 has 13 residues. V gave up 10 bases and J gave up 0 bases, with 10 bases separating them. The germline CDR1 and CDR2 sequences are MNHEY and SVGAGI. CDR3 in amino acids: CATKRVSYNEQFF. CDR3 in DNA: TGTGCCACCAAAAGGGTCTCCTACAATGAGCAGTTCTTC.

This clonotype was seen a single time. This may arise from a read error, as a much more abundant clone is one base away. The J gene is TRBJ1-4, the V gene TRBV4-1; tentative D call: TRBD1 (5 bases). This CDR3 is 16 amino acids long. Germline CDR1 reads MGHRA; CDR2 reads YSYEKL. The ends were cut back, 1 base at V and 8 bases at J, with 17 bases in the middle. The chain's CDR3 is CASSQGRAWGTEKLFF. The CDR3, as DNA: TGCGCCAGCAGCCAAGGTCGGGCATGGGGCACGGAAAAACTGTTTTTT.

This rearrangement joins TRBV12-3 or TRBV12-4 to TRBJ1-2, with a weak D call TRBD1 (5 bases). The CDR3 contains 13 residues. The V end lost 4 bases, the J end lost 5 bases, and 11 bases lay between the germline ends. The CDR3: CASSSTDVYGYTF. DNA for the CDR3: TGTGCCAGCAGTTCGACAGACGTTTATGGCTACACCTTC.

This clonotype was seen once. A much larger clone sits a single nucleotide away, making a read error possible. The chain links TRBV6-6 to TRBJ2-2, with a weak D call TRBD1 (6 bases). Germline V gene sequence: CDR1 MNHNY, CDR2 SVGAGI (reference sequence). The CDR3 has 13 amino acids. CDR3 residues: CVSRGRDTGELFF. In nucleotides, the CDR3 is TGTGTCAGCAGGGGAAGGGACACCGGGGAGCTGTTTTTT.

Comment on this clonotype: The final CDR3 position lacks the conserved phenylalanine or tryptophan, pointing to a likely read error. CDR3 bases: TGCAGCGCAGGACAGGAGCGGGATACGCAGTATCTT. Its translation is CSAGQERDTQYL. The rearrangement links TRBV29-1 to TRBJ2-3; 7 bases agree with TRBD1. The CDR3 is 12 residues long. Unmatched junction bases numbered 7, after V lost 7 bases and J lost 6 bases. CDR1 is SQVTM, CDR2 ANQGSEA, per germline.

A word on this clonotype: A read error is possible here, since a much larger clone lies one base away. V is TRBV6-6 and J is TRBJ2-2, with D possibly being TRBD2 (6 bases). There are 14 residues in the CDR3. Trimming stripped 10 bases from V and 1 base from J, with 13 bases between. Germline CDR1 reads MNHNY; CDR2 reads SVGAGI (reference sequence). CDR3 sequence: CATEKGLNTGELFF. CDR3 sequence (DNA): TGTGCCACTGAGAAGGGACTGAACACCGGGGAGCTGTTTTTT.

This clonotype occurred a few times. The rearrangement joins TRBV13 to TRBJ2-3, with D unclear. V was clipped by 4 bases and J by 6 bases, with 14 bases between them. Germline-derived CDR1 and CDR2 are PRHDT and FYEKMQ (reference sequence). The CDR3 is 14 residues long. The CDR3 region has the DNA TGTGCCAGCAGCTCTGTACGTGGTGGGGATACGCAGTATTTT. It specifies CASSSVRGGDTQYF.

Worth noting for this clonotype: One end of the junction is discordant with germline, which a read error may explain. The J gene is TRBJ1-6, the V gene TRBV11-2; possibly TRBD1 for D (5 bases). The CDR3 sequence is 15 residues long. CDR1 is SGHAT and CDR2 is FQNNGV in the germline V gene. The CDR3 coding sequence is TGTACCAGCAGCTTTCGGCAGGGTGGTTCTTCACCCCTCCACTTC. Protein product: CTSSFRQGGSSPLHF.

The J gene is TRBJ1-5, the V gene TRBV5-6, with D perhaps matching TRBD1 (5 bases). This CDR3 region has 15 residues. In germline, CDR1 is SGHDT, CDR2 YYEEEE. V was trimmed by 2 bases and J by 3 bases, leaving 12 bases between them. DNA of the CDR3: TGTGCCAGCAGCTTCGGTCGGGGCTTCAATCAGCCCCAGCATTTT. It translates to CASSFGRGFNQPQHF.

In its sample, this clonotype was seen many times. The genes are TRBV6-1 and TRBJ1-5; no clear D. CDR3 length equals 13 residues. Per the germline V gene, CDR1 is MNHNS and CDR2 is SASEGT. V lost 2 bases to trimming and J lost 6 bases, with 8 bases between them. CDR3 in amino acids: CASSETPRQPQHF. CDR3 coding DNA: TGTGCCAGCAGTGAAACCCCCCGTCAGCCCCAGCATTTT.

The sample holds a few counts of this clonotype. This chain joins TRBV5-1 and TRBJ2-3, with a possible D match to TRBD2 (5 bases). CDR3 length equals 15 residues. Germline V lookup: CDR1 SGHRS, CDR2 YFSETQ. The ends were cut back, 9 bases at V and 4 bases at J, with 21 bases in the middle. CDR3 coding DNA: TGCGCCACCTCCCCCGGAGCGGCCCGGGCAGATACGCAGTATTTT. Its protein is CATSPGAARADTQYF.

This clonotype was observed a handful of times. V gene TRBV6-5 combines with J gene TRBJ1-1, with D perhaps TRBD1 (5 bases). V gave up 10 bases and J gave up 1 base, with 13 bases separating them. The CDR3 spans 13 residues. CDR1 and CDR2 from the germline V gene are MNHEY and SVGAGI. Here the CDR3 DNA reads TGTGCCACCAAGGACGGGGGGAACACTGAAGCTTTCTTT. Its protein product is CATKDGGNTEAFF.

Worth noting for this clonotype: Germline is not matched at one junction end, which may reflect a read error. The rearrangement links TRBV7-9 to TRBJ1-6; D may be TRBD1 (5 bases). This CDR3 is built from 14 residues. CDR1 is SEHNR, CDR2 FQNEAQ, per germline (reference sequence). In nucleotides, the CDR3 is TGTGCCAGCAGCCCGACAGACATATTTTCACCCCCCCACTTT. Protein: CASSPTDIFSPPHF.

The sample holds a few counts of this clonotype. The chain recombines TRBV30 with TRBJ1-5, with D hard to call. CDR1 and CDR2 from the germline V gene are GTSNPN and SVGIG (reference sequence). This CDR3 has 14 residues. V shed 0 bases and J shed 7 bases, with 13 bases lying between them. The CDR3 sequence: CAWSVPGPRQPQHF. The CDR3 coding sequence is TGTGCCTGGAGTGTCCCAGGACCGAGGCAGCCCCAGCATTTT.

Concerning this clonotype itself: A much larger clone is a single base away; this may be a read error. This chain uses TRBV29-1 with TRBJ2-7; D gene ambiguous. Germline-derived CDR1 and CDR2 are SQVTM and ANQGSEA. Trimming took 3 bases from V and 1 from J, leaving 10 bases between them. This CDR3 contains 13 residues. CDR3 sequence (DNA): TGCAGCGTTGAGTCCGGAAGATCCTACGAGCAGTACTTC. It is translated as CSVESGRSYEQYF.

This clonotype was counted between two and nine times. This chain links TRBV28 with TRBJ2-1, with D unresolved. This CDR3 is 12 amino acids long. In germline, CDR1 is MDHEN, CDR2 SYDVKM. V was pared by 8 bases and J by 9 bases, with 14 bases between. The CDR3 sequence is CASWVYSGEQFF. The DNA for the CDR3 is TGTGCCAGCTGGGTCTACTCGGGTGAGCAGTTCTTC.

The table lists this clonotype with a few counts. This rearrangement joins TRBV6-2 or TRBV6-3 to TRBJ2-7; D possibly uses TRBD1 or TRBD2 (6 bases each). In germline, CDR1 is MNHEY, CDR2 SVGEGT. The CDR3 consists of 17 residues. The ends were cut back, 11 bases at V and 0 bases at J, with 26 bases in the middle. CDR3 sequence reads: CAVRGFVGEENSYEQYF. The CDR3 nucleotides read TGTGCCGTCAGGGGCTTTGTGGGGGAGGAAAACTCCTACGAGCAGTACTTC.